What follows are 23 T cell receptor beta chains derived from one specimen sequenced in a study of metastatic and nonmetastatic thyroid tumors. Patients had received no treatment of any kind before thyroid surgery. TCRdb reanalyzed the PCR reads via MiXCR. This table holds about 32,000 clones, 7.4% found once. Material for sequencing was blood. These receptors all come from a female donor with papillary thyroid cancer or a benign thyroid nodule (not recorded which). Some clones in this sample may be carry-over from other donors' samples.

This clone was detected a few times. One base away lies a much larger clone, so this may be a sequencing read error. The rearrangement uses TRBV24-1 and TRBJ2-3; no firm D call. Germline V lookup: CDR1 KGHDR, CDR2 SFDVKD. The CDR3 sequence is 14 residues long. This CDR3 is CATNEGLSTDMQYF. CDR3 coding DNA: TGTGCCACCAACGAAGGTCTATCCACAGATATGCAGTATTTT.

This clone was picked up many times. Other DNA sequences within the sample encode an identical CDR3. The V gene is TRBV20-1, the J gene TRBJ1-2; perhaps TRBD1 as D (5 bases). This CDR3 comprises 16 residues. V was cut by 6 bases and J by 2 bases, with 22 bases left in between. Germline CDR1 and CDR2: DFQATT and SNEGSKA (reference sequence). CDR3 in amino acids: CSANGGGYTGNYGYTF. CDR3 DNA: TGCAGTGCAAACGGGGGGGGTTACACGGGGAACTATGGCTACACCTTC.

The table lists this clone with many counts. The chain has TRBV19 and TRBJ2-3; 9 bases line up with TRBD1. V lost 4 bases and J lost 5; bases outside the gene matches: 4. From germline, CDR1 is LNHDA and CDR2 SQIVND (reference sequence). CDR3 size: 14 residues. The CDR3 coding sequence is TGTGCCAGTAGTACCGGGACAGGGTTAGATACGCAGTATTTT. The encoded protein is CASSTGTGLDTQYF. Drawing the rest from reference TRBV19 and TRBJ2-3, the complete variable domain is DGGITQSPKYLFRKEGQNVTLSCEQNLNHDAMYWYRQDPGQGLRLIYYSQIVNDFQKGDIAEGYSVSREKKESFPLTVTSAQKNPTAFYLCASSTGTGLDTQYFGPGTRLTVL.

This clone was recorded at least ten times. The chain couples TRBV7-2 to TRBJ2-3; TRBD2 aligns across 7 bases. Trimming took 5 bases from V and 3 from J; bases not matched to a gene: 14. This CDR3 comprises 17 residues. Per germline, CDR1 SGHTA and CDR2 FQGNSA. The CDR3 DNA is TGTGCCAGCAGCCCACTTGTAGGGGACTACCTGACAGATACGCAGTATTTT. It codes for CASSPLVGDYLTDTQYF.

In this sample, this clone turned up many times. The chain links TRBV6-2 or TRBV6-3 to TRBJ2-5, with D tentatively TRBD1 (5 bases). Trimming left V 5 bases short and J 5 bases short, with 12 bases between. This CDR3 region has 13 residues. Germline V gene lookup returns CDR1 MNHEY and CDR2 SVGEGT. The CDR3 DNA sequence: TGTGCCAGCAGTCCCCTGACAGTGGAGACCCAGTACTTC. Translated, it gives CASSPLTVETQYF.

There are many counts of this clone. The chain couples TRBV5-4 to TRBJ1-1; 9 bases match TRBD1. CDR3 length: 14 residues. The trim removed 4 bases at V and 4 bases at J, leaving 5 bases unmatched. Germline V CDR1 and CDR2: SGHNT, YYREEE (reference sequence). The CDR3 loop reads CASSIMGQGTEAFF. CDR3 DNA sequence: TGTGCCAGCAGCATAATGGGACAGGGCACTGAAGCTTTCTTT.

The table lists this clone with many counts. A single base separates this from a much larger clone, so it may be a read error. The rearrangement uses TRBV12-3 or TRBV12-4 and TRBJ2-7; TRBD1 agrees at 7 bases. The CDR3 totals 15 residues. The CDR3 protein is CASSFGNDRVSIQCF. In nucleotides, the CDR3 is TGTGCCAGCAGTTTTGGAAACGACAGGGTTAGTATCCAGTGCTTC.

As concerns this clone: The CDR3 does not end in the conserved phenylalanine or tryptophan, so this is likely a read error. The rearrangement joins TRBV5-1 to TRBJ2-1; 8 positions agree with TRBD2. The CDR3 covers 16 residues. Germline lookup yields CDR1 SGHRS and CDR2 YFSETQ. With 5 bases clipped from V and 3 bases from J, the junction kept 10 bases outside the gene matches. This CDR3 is CASRLSGSGNYNEQFS. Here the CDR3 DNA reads TGCGCCAGCAGACTCTCGGGTAGCGGGAACTACAATGAGCAGTTCTCC.

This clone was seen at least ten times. The CDR3 nucleotides are TGTGCCAGCTCACCACTTAGGGAGAGGGCTGAAGCTTTCTTT. The encoded protein is CASSPLRERAEAFF. The chain combines TRBV18 with TRBJ1-1; D remains ambiguous. CDR1 is KGHSH, CDR2 LQKENI, per germline. The CDR3 has 14 amino acids. The germline V and J ends were trimmed by 1 base and 6 bases, with 12 bases remaining between them. The entire variable domain, with the rest obtained from reference TRBV18 and TRBJ1-1, is as follows: NAGVMQNPRHLVRRRGQEARLRCSPMKGHSHVYWYRQLPEEGLKFMVYLQKENIIDESGMPKERFSAEFPKEGPSILRIQQVVRGDSAAYFCASSPLRERAEAFFGQGTRLTVV.

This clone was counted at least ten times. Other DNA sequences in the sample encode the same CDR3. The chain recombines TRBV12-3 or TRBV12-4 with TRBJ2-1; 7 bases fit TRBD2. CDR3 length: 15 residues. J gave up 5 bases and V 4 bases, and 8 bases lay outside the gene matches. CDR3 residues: CASSSKRGTDNEQFF. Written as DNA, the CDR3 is TGTGCCAGCAGTTCGAAGCGGGGAACCGACAATGAGCAGTTCTTC.

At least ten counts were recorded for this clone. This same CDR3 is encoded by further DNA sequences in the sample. CDR3 coding DNA: TGTGCCAGCAGCTTAGACGGGGGCGGGGGCTACACCTTC. This codes for CASSLDGGGGYTF. The V gene is TRBV7-9, the J gene TRBJ1-2; TRBD1 is a possible D gene (6 bases). The germline V and J ends were trimmed by 1 base and 8 bases, with 11 bases remaining between them. The CDR3 covers 13 residues. CDR1 is SEHNR, CDR2 FQNEAQ, per germline (reference sequence). The variable domain in full, with the rest retrieved from reference TRBV7-9 and TRBJ1-2, is DTGVSQNPRHKITKRGQNVTFRCDPISEHNRLYWYRQTLGQGPEFLTYFQNEAQLEKSRLLSDRFSAERPKGSFSTLEIQRTEQGDSAMYLCASSLDGGGGYTFGSGTRLTVV.

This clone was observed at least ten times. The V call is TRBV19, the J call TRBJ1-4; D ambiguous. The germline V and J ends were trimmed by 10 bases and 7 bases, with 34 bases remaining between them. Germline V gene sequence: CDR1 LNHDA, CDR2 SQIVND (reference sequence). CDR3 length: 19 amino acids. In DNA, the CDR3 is TGTGCCACCCGAGAGGCCGGAGGGAAGAGTTTTGGGAGTGGTGAAAAACTGTTTTTT. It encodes CATREAGGKSFGSGEKLFF. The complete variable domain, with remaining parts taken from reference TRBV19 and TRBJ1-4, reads DGGITQSPKYLFRKEGQNVTLSCEQNLNHDAMYWYRQDPGQGLRLIYYSQIVNDFQKGDIAEGYSVSREKKESFPLTVTSAQKNPTAFYLCATREAGGKSFGSGEKLFFGSGTQLSVL.

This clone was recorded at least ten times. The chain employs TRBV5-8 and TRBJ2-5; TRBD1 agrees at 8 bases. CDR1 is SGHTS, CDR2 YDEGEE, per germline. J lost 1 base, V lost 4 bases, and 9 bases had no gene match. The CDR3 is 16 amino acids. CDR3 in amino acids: CASSGELTGGQETQYF. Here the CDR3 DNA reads TGTGCCAGCAGCGGGGAACTTACAGGGGGCCAAGAGACCCAGTACTTC.

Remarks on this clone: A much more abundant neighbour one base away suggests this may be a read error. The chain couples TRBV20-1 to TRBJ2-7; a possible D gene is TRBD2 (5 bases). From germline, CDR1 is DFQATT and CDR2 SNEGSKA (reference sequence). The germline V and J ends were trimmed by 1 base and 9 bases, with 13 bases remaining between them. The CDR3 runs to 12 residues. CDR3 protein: CSARVGMTGQYF. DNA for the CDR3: TGCAGTGCTAGAGTCGGGATGACCGGGCAGTACTTC.

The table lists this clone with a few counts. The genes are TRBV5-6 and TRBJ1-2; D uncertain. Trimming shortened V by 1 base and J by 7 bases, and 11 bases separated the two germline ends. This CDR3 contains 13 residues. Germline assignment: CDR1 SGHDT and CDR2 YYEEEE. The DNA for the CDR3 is TGTGCCAGCAGCTTGTACGGGAGGACTGGCTACACCTTC. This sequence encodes CASSLYGRTGYTF.

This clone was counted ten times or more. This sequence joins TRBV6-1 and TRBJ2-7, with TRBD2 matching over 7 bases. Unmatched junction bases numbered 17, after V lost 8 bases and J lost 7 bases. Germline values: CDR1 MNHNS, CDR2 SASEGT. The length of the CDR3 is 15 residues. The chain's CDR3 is CASARAGVSSGEQYF. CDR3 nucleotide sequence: TGTGCCAGCGCCAGGGCGGGAGTTTCTTCGGGTGAGCAGTACTTC.

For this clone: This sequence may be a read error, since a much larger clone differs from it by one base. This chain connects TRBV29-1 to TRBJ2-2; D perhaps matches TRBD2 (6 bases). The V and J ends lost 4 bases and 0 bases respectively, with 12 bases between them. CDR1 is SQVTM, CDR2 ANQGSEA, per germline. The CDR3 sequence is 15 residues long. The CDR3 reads CSVVAGSTNTGELFF. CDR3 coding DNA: TGCAGCGTTGTGGCGGGGTCGACGAACACCGGGGAGCTGTTTTTT.

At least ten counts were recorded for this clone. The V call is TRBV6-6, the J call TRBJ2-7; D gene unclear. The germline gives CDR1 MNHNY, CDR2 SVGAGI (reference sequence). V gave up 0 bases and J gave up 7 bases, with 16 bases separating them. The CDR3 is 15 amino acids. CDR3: CASSYSPSQNLEQYF. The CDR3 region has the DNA TGTGCCAGCAGTTACTCGCCCTCCCAGAACTTGGAGCAGTACTTC.

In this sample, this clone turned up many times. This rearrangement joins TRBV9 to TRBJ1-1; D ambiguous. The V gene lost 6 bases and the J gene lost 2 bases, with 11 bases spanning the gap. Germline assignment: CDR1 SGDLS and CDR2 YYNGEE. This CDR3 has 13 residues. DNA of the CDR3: TGTGCCAGCACCCCTTACCAAAACACTGAAGCTTTCTTT. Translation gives CASTPYQNTEAFF.

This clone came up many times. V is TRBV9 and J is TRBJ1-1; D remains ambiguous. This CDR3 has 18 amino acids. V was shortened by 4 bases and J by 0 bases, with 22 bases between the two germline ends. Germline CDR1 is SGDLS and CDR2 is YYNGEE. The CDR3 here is CASSPDAVGPQMNTEAFF. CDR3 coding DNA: TGTGCCAGCAGCCCCGACGCTGTGGGCCCCCAAATGAACACTGAAGCTTTCTTT.

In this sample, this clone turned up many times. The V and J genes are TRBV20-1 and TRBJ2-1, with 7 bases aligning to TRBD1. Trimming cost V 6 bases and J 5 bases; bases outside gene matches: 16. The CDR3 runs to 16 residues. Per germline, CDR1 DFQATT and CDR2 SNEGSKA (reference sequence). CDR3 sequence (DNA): TGCAGTGCGGGAAGGGACGCAGGGGGAAGAAACAATGAGCAGTTCTTC. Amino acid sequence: CSAGRDAGGRNNEQFF.

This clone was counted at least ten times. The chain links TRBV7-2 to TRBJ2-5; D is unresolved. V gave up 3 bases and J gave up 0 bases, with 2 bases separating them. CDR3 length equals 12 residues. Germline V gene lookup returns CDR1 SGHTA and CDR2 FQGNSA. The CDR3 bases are TGTGCCAGCAGCTTCGACCAAGAGACCCAGTACTTC. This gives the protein CASSFDQETQYF.

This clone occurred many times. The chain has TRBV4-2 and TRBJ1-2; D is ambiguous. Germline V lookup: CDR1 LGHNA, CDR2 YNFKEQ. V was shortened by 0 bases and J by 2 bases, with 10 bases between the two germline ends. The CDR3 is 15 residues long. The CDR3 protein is CASSQEWKENYGYTF. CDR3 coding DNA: TGTGCCAGCAGCCAAGAATGGAAGGAGAACTATGGCTACACCTTC.